These T cell receptor beta chains were read from a single sample in a study of healthy donors' naive CD4 and CD8 T cells. Each CDR3 protein gets one entry after TCRdb re-called the reads with MiXCR. The repertoire holds about 180,000 distinct CDR3 sequences, under 85% seen once, with more than 2% in the top ten. Sequenced input: naive CD4+ and CD8+ T cells sorted from blood, pooled from several donors. These receptors all come from a pool of human donors in good health; the sample pools cells from several healthy donors. The CDR3 runs from the conserved cysteine through the conserved F or W. A D gene is named only where the DNA matches it firmly. Rows give clone size only sometimes, using once, few, many, or a class for an expanded clone.

D gene: NA
clone size: NA
J gene: TRBJ1-1
V gene: TRBV19
CDR3 protein: CASSIDLSQGLLSTEAFF
CDR3 DNA: TGTGCCAGTAGTATAGATCTGTCGCAGGGGCTGCTGAGCACTGAAGCTTTCTTT

D gene: TRBD2
clone size: NA
J gene: TRBJ2-1
V gene: TRBV6-5
CDR3 protein: CASSYRTSGRVRSYNEQFF
CDR3 DNA: TGTGCCAGCAGTTACCGGACTAGCGGGAGGGTACGGTCCTACAATGAGCAGTTCTTC

D gene: NA
clone size: NA
J gene: TRBJ2-3
V gene: TRBV5-4
CDR3 protein: CASSLSLMDTQYF
CDR3 DNA: TGTGCCAGCAGCCTAAGTCTCATGGATACGCAGTATTTT

D gene: NA
clone size: NA
J gene: TRBJ2-1
V gene: TRBV19
CDR3 protein: CASNTGTAYNEQFF
CDR3 DNA: TGTGCCAGTAATACCGGGACTGCCTACAATGAGCAGTTCTTC

D gene: NA
clone size: NA
J gene: TRBJ2-5
V gene: TRBV27
CDR3 protein: CATTPAGTLQTQYF
CDR3 DNA: TGTGCCACCACCCCGGCAGGAACTTTACAGACCCAGTACTTC

D gene: NA
clone size: NA
J gene: TRBJ2-7
V gene: TRBV11-2
CDR3 protein: CASSPTPGRSYEQYF
CDR3 DNA: TGTGCCAGCAGCCCCACCCCCGGACGATCCTACGAGCAGTACTTC

D gene: NA
clone size: NA
J gene: TRBJ2-2
V gene: TRBV24-1
CDR3 protein: CATSGLENTGELFF
CDR3 DNA: TGTGCCACCAGTGGGCTGGAGAACACCGGGGAGCTGTTTTTT

D gene: TRBD2
clone size: NA
J gene: TRBJ2-7
V gene: TRBV12-3/TRBV12-4
CDR3 protein: CASRQASGISSYEQYF
CDR3 DNA: TGTGCCAGCAGGCAAGCTAGCGGAATAAGCTCCTACGAGCAGTACTTC

D gene: TRBD2
clone size: NA
J gene: TRBJ2-2
V gene: TRBV19
CDR3 protein: CASSIEGLATGELFF
CDR3 DNA: TGTGCCAGTAGTATAGAAGGACTAGCGACCGGGGAGCTGTTTTTT

D gene: TRBD1
clone size: NA
J gene: TRBJ2-7
V gene: TRBV15
CDR3 protein: CATSRAGGSYEQYF
CDR3 DNA: TGTGCCACCAGCAGAGCAGGGGGATCCTACGAGCAGTACTTC

D gene: TRBD1
clone size: NA
J gene: TRBJ1-2
V gene: TRBV29-1
CDR3 protein: CSVEEQGSGYTF
CDR3 DNA: TGCAGCGTTGAGGAACAGGGGTCTGGCTACACCTTC

D gene: TRBD1
clone size: few
J gene: TRBJ1-2
V gene: TRBV29-1
CDR3 protein: CSARDSSYGYTF
CDR3 DNA: TGCAGCGCCCGGGACAGCAGCTATGGCTACACCTTC

D gene: TRBD2
clone size: NA
J gene: TRBJ2-5
V gene: TRBV29-1
CDR3 protein: CSEYSGSQETQYF
CDR3 DNA: TGCAGCGAGTATAGCGGGAGCCAAGAGACCCAGTACTTC

D gene: NA
clone size: NA
J gene: TRBJ1-5
V gene: TRBV20-1
CDR3 protein: CSASRTAATPNQPQHF
CDR3 DNA: TGCAGTGCTAGCCGGACAGCTGCTACGCCGAATCAGCCCCAGCATTTT

D gene: TRBD2
clone size: NA
J gene: TRBJ2-1
V gene: TRBV12-3/TRBV12-4
CDR3 protein: CASSLPAGESYNEQFF
CDR3 DNA: TGTGCCAGCAGTTTACCAGCGGGAGAATCCTACAATGAGCAGTTCTTC

D gene: NA
clone size: once
J gene: TRBJ2-1
V gene: TRBV6-2/TRBV6-3
CDR3 protein: CASSYSSLLESSYNEQFF
CDR3 DNA: TGTGCCAGCAGTTACTCTTCCCTACTGGAGAGCTCCTACAATGAGCAGTTCTTC

D gene: TRBD1
clone size: NA
J gene: TRBJ2-7
V gene: TRBV19
CDR3 protein: CASSHDRGSYEQYF
CDR3 DNA: TGTGCCAGTAGCCACGACAGGGGGTCCTACGAGCAGTACTTC

D gene: TRBD2
clone size: NA
J gene: TRBJ2-7
V gene: TRBV29-1
CDR3 protein: CSVTTTSGITYEQYF
CDR3 DNA: TGCAGCGTCACAACTACTAGCGGTATTACCTACGAGCAGTACTTC

D gene: NA
clone size: few
J gene: TRBJ1-6
V gene: TRBV5-5
CDR3 protein: CASHTGSSPLHF
CDR3 DNA: TGTGCCAGCCACACCGGGAGCTCACCCCTCCACTTT

D gene: TRBD1
clone size: few
J gene: TRBJ1-5
V gene: TRBV6-1
CDR3 protein: CASSVGQNLGQPQHF
CDR3 DNA: TGTGCCAGCAGTGTGGGACAGAACCTGGGGCAGCCCCAGCATTTT

D gene: TRBD1
clone size: NA
J gene: TRBJ2-3
V gene: TRBV27
CDR3 protein: CASSFQTGFDTQYF
CDR3 DNA: TGTGCCAGCAGTTTTCAGACAGGGTTTGATACGCAGTATTTT

D gene: TRBD1
clone size: NA
J gene: TRBJ2-7
V gene: TRBV6-5
CDR3 protein: CASSYLGQGSNEQYF
CDR3 DNA: TGTGCCAGCAGTTACCTGGGACAGGGCTCTAACGAGCAGTACTTC

D gene: NA
clone size: NA
J gene: TRBJ2-1
V gene: TRBV6-2/TRBV6-3
CDR3 protein: CASSYVAGFYNGQFF
CDR3 DNA: TGTGCCAGCAGTTATGTTGCGGGGTTTTACAATGGGCAGTTCTTC

D gene: TRBD1
clone size: few
J gene: TRBJ2-1
V gene: TRBV7-8
CDR3 protein: CASSTGTGKNEQFF
CDR3 DNA: TGTGCCAGCAGCACCGGGACAGGGAAGAATGAGCAGTTCTTC